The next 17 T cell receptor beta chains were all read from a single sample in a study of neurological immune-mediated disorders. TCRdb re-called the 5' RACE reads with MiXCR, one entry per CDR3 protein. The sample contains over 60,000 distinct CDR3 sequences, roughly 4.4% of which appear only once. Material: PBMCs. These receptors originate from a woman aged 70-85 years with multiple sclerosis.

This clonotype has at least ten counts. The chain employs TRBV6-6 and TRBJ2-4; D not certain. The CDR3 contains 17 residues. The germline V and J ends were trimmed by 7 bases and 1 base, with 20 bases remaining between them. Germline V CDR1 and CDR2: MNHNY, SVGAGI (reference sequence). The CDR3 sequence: CASTRTGQAAAKNIQYF. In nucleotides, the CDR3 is TGTGCCAGCACCCGAACCGGGCAGGCTGCTGCCAAAAACATTCAGTACTTC.

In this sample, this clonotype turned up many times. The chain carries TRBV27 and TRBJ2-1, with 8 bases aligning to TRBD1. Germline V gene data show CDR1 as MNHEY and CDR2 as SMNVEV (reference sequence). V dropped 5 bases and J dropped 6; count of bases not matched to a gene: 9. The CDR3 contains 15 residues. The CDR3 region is CASSVQGVEGNEQFF. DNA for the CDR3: TGTGCCAGCAGTGTACAGGGGGTCGAGGGCAATGAGCAGTTCTTC.

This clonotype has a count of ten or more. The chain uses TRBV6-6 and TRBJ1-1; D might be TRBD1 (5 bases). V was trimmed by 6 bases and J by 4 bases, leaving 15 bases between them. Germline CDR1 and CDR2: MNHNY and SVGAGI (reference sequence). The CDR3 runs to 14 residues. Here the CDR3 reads CASRPPQVVTEAFF. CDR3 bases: TGTGCCAGCAGACCCCCACAGGTAGTCACTGAAGCTTTCTTT.

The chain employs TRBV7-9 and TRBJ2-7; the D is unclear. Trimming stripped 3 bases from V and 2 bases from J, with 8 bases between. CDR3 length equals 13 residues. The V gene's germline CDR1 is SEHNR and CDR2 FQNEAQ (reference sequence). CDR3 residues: CASSFQETYEQYF. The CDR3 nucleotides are TGTGCCAGCAGCTTCCAGGAAACCTACGAGCAGTACTTC.

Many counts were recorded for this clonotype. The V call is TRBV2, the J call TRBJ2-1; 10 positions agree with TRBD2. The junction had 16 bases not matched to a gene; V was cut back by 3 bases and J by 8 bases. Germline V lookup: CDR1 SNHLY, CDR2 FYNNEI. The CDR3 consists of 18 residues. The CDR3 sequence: CASSDWASGSWFSDEQFF. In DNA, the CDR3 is TGTGCCAGCAGTGATTGGGCTAGCGGGAGCTGGTTCAGCGATGAGCAGTTCTTC.

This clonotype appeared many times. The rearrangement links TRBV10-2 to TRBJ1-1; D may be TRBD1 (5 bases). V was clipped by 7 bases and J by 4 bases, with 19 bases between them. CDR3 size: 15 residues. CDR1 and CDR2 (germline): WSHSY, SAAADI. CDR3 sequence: CASTKIRGTSTEAFF. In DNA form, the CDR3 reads TGCGCCAGCACTAAGATCCGGGGCACGAGCACTGAAGCTTTCTTT.

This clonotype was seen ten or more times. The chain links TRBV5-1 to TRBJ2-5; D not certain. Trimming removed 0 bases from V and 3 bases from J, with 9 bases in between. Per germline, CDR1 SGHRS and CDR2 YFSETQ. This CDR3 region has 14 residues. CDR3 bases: TGCGCCAGCAGCTTGGGAAGCTCCGAAGAGACCCAGTACTTC. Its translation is CASSLGSSEETQYF.

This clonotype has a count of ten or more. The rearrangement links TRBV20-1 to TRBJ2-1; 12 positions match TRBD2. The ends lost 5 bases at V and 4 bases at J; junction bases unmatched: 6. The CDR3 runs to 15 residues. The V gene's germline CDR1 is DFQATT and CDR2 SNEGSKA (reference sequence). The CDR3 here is CSASSSGRVYNEQFF. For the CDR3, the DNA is TGCAGTGCTTCATCTAGCGGGAGGGTTTACAATGAGCAGTTCTTC.

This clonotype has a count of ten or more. The CDR3 loop reads CASSQDGTSRTGELFF. In nucleotides, the CDR3 is TGCGCCAGCAGCCAAGATGGGACTAGCCGGACCGGGGAGCTGTTTTTT. The chain recombines TRBV4-1 with TRBJ2-2; 9 positions agree with TRBD2. V was clipped by 0 bases and J by 5 bases; unmatched bases: 4. The CDR3 runs to 16 residues. Germline V gene lookup returns CDR1 MGHRA and CDR2 YSYEKL.

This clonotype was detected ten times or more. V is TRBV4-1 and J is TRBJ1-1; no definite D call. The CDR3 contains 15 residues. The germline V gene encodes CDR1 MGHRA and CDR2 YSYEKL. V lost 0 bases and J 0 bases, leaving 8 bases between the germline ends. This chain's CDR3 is CASSQEGSVNTEAFF. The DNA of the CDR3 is TGCGCCAGCAGCCAAGAAGGGTCGGTGAACACTGAAGCTTTCTTT.

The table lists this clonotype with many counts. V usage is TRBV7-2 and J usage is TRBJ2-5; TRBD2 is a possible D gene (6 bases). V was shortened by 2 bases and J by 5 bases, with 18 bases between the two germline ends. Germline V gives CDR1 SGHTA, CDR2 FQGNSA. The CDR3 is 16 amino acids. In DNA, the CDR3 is TGTGCCAGCAGCTTAAATCTGGCGGGACGTTGGGAGACCCAGTACTTC. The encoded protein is CASSLNLAGRWETQYF.

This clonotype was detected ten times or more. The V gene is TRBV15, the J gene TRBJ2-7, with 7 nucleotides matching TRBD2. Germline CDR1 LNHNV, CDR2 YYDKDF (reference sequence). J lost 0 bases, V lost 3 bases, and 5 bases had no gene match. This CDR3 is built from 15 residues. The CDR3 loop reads CATSRERGSSYEQYF. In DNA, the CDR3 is TGTGCCACCAGCAGGGAGCGGGGAAGCTCCTACGAGCAGTACTTC.

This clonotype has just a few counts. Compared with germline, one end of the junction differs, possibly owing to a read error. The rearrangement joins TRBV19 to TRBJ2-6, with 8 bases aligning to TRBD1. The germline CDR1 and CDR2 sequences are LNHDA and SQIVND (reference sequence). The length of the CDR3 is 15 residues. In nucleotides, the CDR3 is TGTGCCAGCAGTACAGGGGGTAATGGGGCCAACGTCCTGACTTTC. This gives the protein CASSTGGNGANVLTF. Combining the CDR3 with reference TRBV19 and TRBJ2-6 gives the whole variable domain DGGITQSPKYLFRKEGQNVTLSCEQNLNHDAMYWYRQDPGQGLRLIYYSQIVNDFQKGDIAEGYSVSREKKESFPLTVTSAQKNPTAFYLCASSTGGNGANVLTFGAGSRLTVL.

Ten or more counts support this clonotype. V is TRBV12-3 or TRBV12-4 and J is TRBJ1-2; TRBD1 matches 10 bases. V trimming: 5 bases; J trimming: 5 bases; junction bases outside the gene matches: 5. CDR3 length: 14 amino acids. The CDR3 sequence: CASSNTDRGYGYTF. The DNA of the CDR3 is TGTGCCAGCAGTAACACGGACAGGGGGTATGGCTACACCTTC.

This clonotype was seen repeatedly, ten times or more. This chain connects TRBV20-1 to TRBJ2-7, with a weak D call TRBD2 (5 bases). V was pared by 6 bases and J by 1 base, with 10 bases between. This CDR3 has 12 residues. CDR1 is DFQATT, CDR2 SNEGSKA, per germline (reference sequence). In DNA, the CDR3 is TGCAGTGCCGGAAGGGAGTCCTACGAGCAGTACTTC. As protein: CSAGRESYEQYF.

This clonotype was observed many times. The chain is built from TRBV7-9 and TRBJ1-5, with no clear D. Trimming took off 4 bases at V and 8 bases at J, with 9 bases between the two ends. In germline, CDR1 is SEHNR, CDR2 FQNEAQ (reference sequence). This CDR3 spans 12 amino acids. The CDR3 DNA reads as TGTGCCAGCAGCTCCGACTCGGAGCCCCAGCATTTT. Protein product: CASSSDSEPQHF.

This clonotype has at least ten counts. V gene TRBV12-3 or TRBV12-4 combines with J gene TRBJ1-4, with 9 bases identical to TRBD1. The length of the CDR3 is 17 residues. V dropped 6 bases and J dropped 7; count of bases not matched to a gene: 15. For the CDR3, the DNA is TGTGCCAGCAGCCACCTTAGCCGCGGGACAGGGTTTGAAAAACTGTTTTTT. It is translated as CASSHLSRGTGFEKLFF.